This note documents a single TCR beta chain sequence. This record belongs to a study of blood T cell repertoires in COVID-19. CDR3 length equals 13 residues. The V and J ends lost 5 bases and 6 bases respectively, with 10 bases between them. In germline, CDR1 is MNHNY, CDR2 SVGAGI (reference sequence). As processed by the authors: Estimated nucleated cell counts came from reference gene primer amplification. Sequencing was performed with immunoSEQ multiplex PCR; in TCRdb, only in-frame clones are kept and a portion is missing. D and trimming were read from the DNA, whereas the V and J calls and clone size are those reported in that table. The repertoire consists of about 310,000 clones, with around 87% occurring once and the leading ten covering roughly 7.1%.

Sequencing was carried out using peripheral blood. This chain links TRBV6-6 with TRBJ2-2, with D maybe TRBD1 (6 bases). The source is a woman between 45 and 60 years old who had recovered from COVID-19. CDR3 protein: CASSQQGSGELFF. CDR3 coding DNA: TGTGCCAGCAGTCAACAGGGCTCCGGGGAGCTGTTTTTT.